The entry that follows covers one T cell receptor beta chain sequence. This entry comes from a study of blood T cell repertoires in COVID-19. The wider study: T cells, B-cell-depleted T cells, or PBMCs provided the cDNA or gDNA that served as material.

This CDR3 is built from 17 residues. Germline V gene sequence: CDR1 SGHVS, CDR2 FQNEAQ. Trimming stripped 4 bases from V and 0 bases from J, with 16 bases between. Only in-frame clones appear in the TCRdb table, and some are missing; sequencing was by immunoSEQ multiplex PCR. The sample includes around 450,000 clones, less than 95% of them seen just once. Participant ages covered roughly 18 to 89 years across 24 US areas. Cohort 3 donors counted as recovered after two negative PCRs, clearance, or resolved symptoms. This chain connects TRBV7-8 to TRBJ1-5, with TRBD1 as a possible D gene (6 bases). This sequence was found in a man between 18 and 35 years old who had recovered from COVID-19. Sequencing used PBMCs or T cells enriched from blood (not recorded which). This CDR3 reads CASSSTLDSYSNQPQHF. CDR3 bases: TGTGCCAGCAGCTCGACCCTGGACAGTTATAGCAATCAGCCCCAGCATTTT.